Below, 32 T cell receptor beta chains from the same sample are listed, as sequenced in a study of cytomegalovirus exposure and HLA in healthy donors. PCR used 60 Vbeta primers and 13 Jbeta primers. Repertoires were generated with immunoSEQ multiplex PCR, while TCRdb's copy carries only in-frame clones and drops some. Of around 200,000 clones in the sample, 70% to 90% were seen once. The sample comprised PBMCs. The receptors come from a woman aged 30 to 39 in good health and CMV-seronegative.

In this sample, this clone turned up a few times. The rearrangement links TRBV5-1 to TRBJ2-3; TRBD2 matches at 11 bases. The trim removed 4 bases at V and 6 bases at J, leaving 13 bases unmatched. There are 17 residues in the CDR3. Germline CDR1 SGHRS, CDR2 YFSETQ. CDR3 loop: CASSRVKIAGGLDTQYF. The CDR3, as DNA: TGCGCCAGCAGCCGAGTTAAGATAGCGGGGGGGCTCGATACGCAGTATTTT.

The gene calls are TRBV27 and TRBJ2-5; 12 nucleotides agree with TRBD2. V was clipped by 4 bases and J by 8 bases; unmatched bases: 8. The germline CDR1 and CDR2 sequences are MNHEY and SMNVEV (reference sequence). This CDR3 is 15 amino acids long. CDR3: CASSYGLAGLSTQYF. CDR3 bases: TGTGCCAGCAGTTACGGACTAGCGGGACTCAGTACCCAGTACTTC.

The chain combines TRBV28 with TRBJ2-2; 9 bases are a match to TRBD2. This CDR3 contains 17 residues. The trim removed 4 bases at V and 7 bases at J, leaving 13 bases unmatched. Per the germline V gene, CDR1 is MDHEN and CDR2 is SYDVKM. The chain's CDR3 is CASSSPGAGGPNGELFF. CDR3 nucleotide sequence: TGTGCCAGCAGTTCCCCTGGGGCGGGAGGGCCGAACGGGGAGCTGTTTTTT.

The chain recombines TRBV4-1 with TRBJ2-3; 7 bases are shared with TRBD2. V shed 4 bases and J 1 base; nucleotides not matched to a gene: 8. The CDR3 is made up of 16 amino acids. Germline V gene lookup returns CDR1 MGHRA and CDR2 YSYEKL. CDR3 coding DNA: TGCGCCAGCAGCCTGGGGTCCAGCGGGGGCACAGATACGCAGTATTTT. The encoded protein is CASSLGSSGGTDTQYF.

The chain couples TRBV11-1 to TRBJ2-5; D possibly corresponds to TRBD2 (5 bases). The V gene's germline CDR1 is SGHAT and CDR2 FQDESV (reference sequence). V lost 1 base and J 2 bases, leaving 11 bases between the germline ends. The CDR3 runs to 15 residues. In DNA form, the CDR3 reads TGTGCCAGCAGCTTAGTCGGGGAATATCAAGAGACCCAGTACTTC. Protein sequence: CASSLVGEYQETQYF.

The chain carries TRBV6-6 and TRBJ2-1; maybe TRBD2 (6 bases). Between the trimmed V and J ends, which lost 4 bases and 3 bases, there was a span of 13 bases. The germline V gene has CDR1 MNHNY and CDR2 SVGAGI (reference sequence). This CDR3 contains 15 residues. The CDR3 DNA is TGTGCCAGCAGTTTAGCGGACCCTAACTACAATGAGCAGTTCTTC. It translates to CASSLADPNYNEQFF.

The gene calls are TRBV5-1 and TRBJ1-2; 8 bases are a match to TRBD1. This CDR3 has 14 amino acids. Germline V gene data show CDR1 as SGHRS and CDR2 as YFSETQ. V shed 0 bases and J 7 bases; nucleotides not matched to a gene: 5. CDR3 protein: CASSLGQGQTGYTF. In DNA form, the CDR3 reads TGCGCCAGCAGCTTGGGACAGGGGCAGACTGGCTACACCTTC. The full variable domain, in which reference TRBV5-1 and TRBJ1-2 provide the parts outside the CDR3, is KAGVTQTPRYLIKTRGQQVTLSCSPISGHRSVSWYQQTPGQGLQFLFEYFSETQRNKGNFPGRFSGRQFSNSRSEMNVSTLELGDSALYLCASSLGQGQTGYTFGSGTRLTVV.

The DNA of the CDR3 is TGTGCCAGCTTGACAGGGGGCGGTGGCTACACCTTC. Translating it yields CASLTGGGGYTF. The chain combines TRBV6-6 with TRBJ1-2, with TRBD1 identical over 10 bases. The V segment lost 8 bases and the J segment 7 bases; nucleotides outside the gene matches: 4. The germline V gene has CDR1 MNHNY and CDR2 SVGAGI (reference sequence). The CDR3 spans 12 residues.

The chain is built from TRBV28 and TRBJ1-1; a possible D gene is TRBD1 (5 bases). The CDR3 consists of 12 residues. Trimming stripped 10 bases from V and 1 base from J, with 10 bases between. CDR1 and CDR2 (germline): MDHEN, SYDVKM. The CDR3 nucleotides read TGTGCCACCCGGACACAGAACACTGAAGCTTTCTTT. Encoded protein: CATRTQNTEAFF.

This sequence joins TRBV28 and TRBJ1-2; D is unclear. This CDR3 is built from 15 residues. CDR1 is MDHEN and CDR2 is SYDVKM in the germline V gene. V dropped 7 bases and J dropped 4 bases, with 19 bases sitting between them. The CDR3 bases are TGTGCCAGCACCCCCCCCGCTGACAAGGTCTATGGCTACACCTTC. The encoded protein is CASTPPADKVYGYTF.

The chain employs TRBV10-3 and TRBJ1-2, with a tentative D call TRBD1 (6 bases). The CDR3 runs 16 residues. Between the trimmed V and J ends, which lost 6 bases and 0 bases, there was a span of 17 bases. Germline lookup yields CDR1 ENHRY and CDR2 SYGVKD. The DNA for the CDR3 is TGTGCCATCAGAGACGTGACAGGAGGTACTAACTATGGCTACACCTTC. This translates into CAIRDVTGGTNYGYTF.

The gene calls are TRBV5-6 and TRBJ1-3; possibly TRBD1 for D (5 bases). Germline CDR1 and CDR2: SGHDT and YYEEEE. Trimming cost V 4 bases and J 0 bases, with 17 bases left between them. The CDR3 is 17 residues long. The CDR3 DNA follows: TGTGCCAGCAGCCGGTTGGGACTCTCGAGCTCTGGAAACACCATATATTTT. Amino acid sequence: CASSRLGLSSSGNTIYF.

The chain employs TRBV29-1 and TRBJ1-1; TRBD1 matches 7 bases. This CDR3 comprises 11 residues. V was pared by 7 bases and J by 11 bases, with 10 bases of the junction left unmatched. CDR1 is SQVTM, CDR2 ANQGSEA, per germline. The CDR3 loop reads CSGLQGEEAFF. In DNA form, the CDR3 reads TGCAGCGGCTTGCAGGGGGAAGAGGCTTTCTTT.

This clone was seen just once. This rearrangement joins TRBV27 to TRBJ2-1; no clear D. Between the trimmed V and J ends, which lost 6 bases and 8 bases, there was a span of 17 bases. Germline V gives CDR1 MNHEY, CDR2 SMNVEV (reference sequence). The length of the CDR3 is 14 residues. The CDR3 bases are TGTGCCAGCAGCTCTCTTGGTCTATCCTATGAGCAGTTCTTC. This codes for CASSSLGLSYEQFF.

The CDR3 sequence: CSVVDRGNQPQHF. CDR3 nucleotide sequence: TGCAGCGTTGTTGACAGGGGCAATCAGCCCCAGCATTTT. V is TRBV29-1 and J is TRBJ1-5, with 7 bases fitting TRBD1. Germline loops: CDR1 SQVTM, CDR2 ANQGSEA. The CDR3 is 13 residues long. V lost 4 bases, J lost 2 bases, and 2 bases stayed unmatched. The whole variable domain, remainder taken from reference TRBV29-1 and TRBJ1-5, is SAVISQKPSRDICQRGTSLTIQCQVDSQVTMMFWYRQQPGQSLTLIATANQGSEATYESGFVIDKFPISRPNLTFSTLTVSNMSPEDSSIYLCSVVDRGNQPQHFGDGTRLSIL.

The rearrangement uses TRBV28 and TRBJ1-5, with 7 bases that match TRBD1. The CDR3 is made up of 15 amino acids. Germline V gives CDR1 MDHEN, CDR2 SYDVKM. With V trimmed by 2 bases and J by 5 bases, 6 bases remained unmatched. The DNA for the CDR3 is TGTGCCAGCAGTTTAAGAGGCAGGGGGGATCAGCCCCAGCATTTT. Amino acids: CASSLRGRGDQPQHF. The full variable domain, completed using reference TRBV28 and TRBJ1-5, is DVKVTQSSRYLVKRTGEKVFLECVQDMDHENMFWYRQDPGLGLRLIYFSYDVKMKEKGDIPEGYSVSREKKERFSLILESASTNQTSMYLCASSLRGRGDQPQHFGDGTRLSIL.

The chain's CDR3 is CASSLDISSGANVLTF. In DNA, the CDR3 is TGTGCCAGCAGTTTAGACATCAGCTCTGGGGCCAACGTCCTGACTTTC. The rearrangement joins TRBV28 to TRBJ2-6, with unresolved D. Germline CDR1 reads MDHEN; CDR2 reads SYDVKM. Trimming left V 2 bases short and J 0 bases short, with 8 bases between. The CDR3 consists of 16 residues.

The J gene is TRBJ1-4, the V gene TRBV28, with 7 bases fitting TRBD1. The V segment lost 7 bases and the J segment 7 bases; nucleotides outside the gene matches: 12. The CDR3 totals 15 residues. The germline V gene encodes CDR1 MDHEN and CDR2 SYDVKM. The CDR3 bases are TGTGCCAGCACCCCTGAGGGGTACAGGGGTGAAAAACTGTTTTTT. This encodes CASTPEGYRGEKLFF.

This clone appeared a single time. The rearrangement links TRBV6-1 to TRBJ2-7; 10 nucleotides match TRBD1. V lost 10 bases to trimming and J lost 4 bases; unmatched junction nucleotides: 7. The CDR3 is 13 amino acids. Germline V gene sequence: CDR1 MNHNS, CDR2 SASEGT. The CDR3 is CATSRDRGYEQYF. The CDR3 nucleotides read TGTGCCACTTCCCGGGACAGGGGTTACGAGCAGTACTTC.

This clone is a singleton in its sample. Written as DNA, the CDR3 is TGTGCCAGTAACGACAGGGGGAAAGGGAACACTGAAGCTTTCTTT. It codes for CASNDRGKGNTEAFF. The V call is TRBV19, the J call TRBJ1-1, with 9 bases identical to TRBD1. Germline V gives CDR1 LNHDA, CDR2 SQIVND (reference sequence). The trim removed 7 bases at V and 1 base at J, leaving 7 bases unmatched. CDR3 length: 15 residues.

V usage is TRBV6-1 and J usage is TRBJ1-1, with D unresolved. The CDR3 is 14 amino acids. Germline loops: CDR1 MNHNS, CDR2 SASEGT. Trimming removed 1 base at V and 5 bases at J, with 11 bases between. DNA of the CDR3: TGTGCCAGCAGTGAAGGTCATATCGGGACTGAAGCTTTCTTT. It translates to CASSEGHIGTEAFF.

This clone was counted between two and nine times. This rearrangement joins TRBV4-2 to TRBJ2-7; 11 bases are a match to TRBD2. Germline V gives CDR1 LGHNA, CDR2 YNFKEQ. The CDR3 runs 17 residues. With V trimmed by 2 bases and J by 2 bases, 8 bases remained unmatched. CDR3 residues: CASSQLAGGLLPYEQYF. CDR3 coding DNA: TGTGCCAGCAGCCAACTAGCGGGGGGCCTCCTACCCTACGAGCAGTACTTC.

V is TRBV7-9 and J is TRBJ2-3, with 8 bases lining up with TRBD2. With 5 bases clipped from V and 2 bases from J, the junction kept 6 bases outside the gene matches. The CDR3 loop spans 15 amino acids. The germline V gene encodes CDR1 SEHNR and CDR2 FQNEAQ (reference sequence). The CDR3 DNA sequence: TGTGCCAGCAGCCCGACTAGCGCACTCACAGATACGCAGTATTTT. Translated: CASSPTSALTDTQYF.

The chain joins TRBV20-1 to TRBJ2-4; possibly TRBD1 for D (5 bases). The germline CDR1 and CDR2 sequences are DFQATT and SNEGSKA (reference sequence). The CDR3 is made up of 11 amino acids. The V end lost 6 bases, the J end lost 9 bases, and 12 bases lay between the germline ends. DNA for the CDR3: TGCAGTGCCCGACAGTGGGGCATTCAGTACTTC. Its protein is CSARQWGIQYF.

The chain carries TRBV6-6 and TRBJ1-2; D unclear. The CDR3 length is 14 residues. Trimming took 0 bases from V and 8 from J, leaving 13 bases between them. The germline V gene has CDR1 MNHNY and CDR2 SVGAGI (reference sequence). CDR3 loop: CASSYSGVEYGYTF. Here the CDR3 DNA reads TGTGCCAGCAGTTACTCCGGGGTCGAGTACGGCTACACCTTC.

The chain joins TRBV7-9 to TRBJ2-1; the match to TRBD2 covers 7 bases. Trimming at V came to 5 bases and at J to 8 bases, leaving 12 bases not matched to a gene. The germline V gene has CDR1 SEHNR and CDR2 FQNEAQ (reference sequence). The CDR3 has 15 amino acids. CDR3 region: CASSELRGGRDEQFF. CDR3 coding DNA: TGTGCCAGCAGCGAACTTCGGGGAGGGCGGGATGAGCAGTTCTTC.

This clone was counted a single time. The V call is TRBV5-4, the J call TRBJ2-3; 12 bases are a match to TRBD2. V lost 0 bases to trimming and J lost 4 bases; unmatched junction nucleotides: 3. Germline-derived CDR1 and CDR2 are SGHNT and YYREEE (reference sequence). The CDR3 consists of 16 residues. The CDR3: CASSLDPSGRADTQYF. For the CDR3, the DNA is TGTGCCAGCAGCTTGGACCCTAGCGGGAGGGCAGATACGCAGTATTTT.

This clone was counted a few times. V usage is TRBV4-2 and J usage is TRBJ2-5, with 8 bases that match TRBD2. The V segment lost 6 bases and the J segment 5 bases; nucleotides outside the gene matches: 8. This CDR3 spans 14 amino acids. Per the germline V gene, CDR1 is LGHNA and CDR2 is YNFKEQ. Here the CDR3 reads CASSHAGGSETQYF. The CDR3 DNA follows: TGTGCCAGCAGTCATGCGGGGGGTTCCGAGACCCAGTACTTC.

The chain combines TRBV27 with TRBJ2-7; D may be TRBD1 (6 bases). Per germline, CDR1 MNHEY and CDR2 SMNVEV (reference sequence). CDR3 length: 14 residues. Trimming stripped 5 bases from V and 5 bases from J, with 16 bases between. The CDR3 is CASSPHPPGDEQYF. CDR3 coding DNA: TGTGCCAGCAGTCCCCACCCGCCAGGGGACGAGCAGTACTTC.

The chain couples TRBV25-1 to TRBJ2-5; D gene unclear. V was cut by 6 bases and J by 1 base, with 3 bases left in between. CDR1 is MGHDK and CDR2 is SYGVNS in the germline V gene. This CDR3 region has 11 residues. CDR3 in amino acids: CASSIQETQYF. The CDR3, as DNA: TGTGCCAGCAGCATCCAAGAGACCCAGTACTTC.

The V call is TRBV27, the J call TRBJ2-7; 8 bases match TRBD2. Germline CDR1 is MNHEY and CDR2 is SMNVEV (reference sequence). There are 16 residues in the CDR3. Losses at the gene ends were 3 bases for V and 4 bases for J; bases not matched to a gene: 11. The CDR3 protein is CASSFWQAGVKYEQYF. CDR3 in DNA: TGTGCCAGCAGTTTCTGGCAAGCGGGAGTGAAATACGAGCAGTACTTC.

The V gene is TRBV5-4, the J gene TRBJ2-4; the match to TRBD2 covers 12 bases. CDR1 and CDR2 from the germline V gene are SGHNT and YYREEE (reference sequence). The J segment lost 8 bases and the V segment lost 1 base, leaving 10 bases of the junction unmatched. The CDR3 has 17 amino acids. The CDR3 DNA is TGTGCCAGCAGCTTGCGGCTAGCGGGAGGGGGTGCAGACATTCAGTACTTC. It codes for CASSLRLAGGGADIQYF. The variable domain in full, with the rest retrieved from reference TRBV5-4 and TRBJ2-4, is ETGVTQSPTHLIKTRGQQVTLRCSSQSGHNTVSWYQQALGQGPQFIFQYYREEENGRGNFPPRFSGLQFPNYSSELNVNALELDDSALYLCASSLRLAGGGADIQYFGAGTRLSVL.